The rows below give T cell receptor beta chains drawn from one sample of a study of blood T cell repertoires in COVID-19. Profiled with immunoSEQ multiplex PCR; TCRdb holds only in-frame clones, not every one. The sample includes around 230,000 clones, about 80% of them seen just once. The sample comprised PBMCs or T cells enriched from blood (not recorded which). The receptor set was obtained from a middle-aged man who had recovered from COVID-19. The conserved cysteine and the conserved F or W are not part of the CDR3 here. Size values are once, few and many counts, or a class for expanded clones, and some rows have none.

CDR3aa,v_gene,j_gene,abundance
ASRKRTGTGYYEQY,TRBV19,TRBJ2-7,NA
ASSLQGGSYEQF,TRBV7-3,TRBJ2-1,NA
ASSVDTNNEQF,TRBV9,TRBJ2-1,once
ASRDRATSPLH,TRBV12-3/TRBV12-4,TRBJ1-6,NA
ASGRTGNTEAF,TRBV27,TRBJ1-1,few
ASTPGQGRSYNEQF,TRBV5-4,TRBJ2-1,few
ASSLDRANTEAF,TRBV5-1,TRBJ1-1,NA
AISESYSLEAF,TRBV10-3,TRBJ1-1,NA
SAMGGPEAF,TRBV20-1,TRBJ1-1,NA
ASSLRDRGVYEQY,TRBV27,TRBJ2-7,NA
ASSGGQGYGYT,TRBV10-2,TRBJ1-2,few
ASSLGYVGSSGNTIY,TRBV7-2,TRBJ1-3,NA
ASSPGTGSYGYT,TRBV27,TRBJ1-2,NA
ASSIDRGREKLF,TRBV9,TRBJ1-4,NA
ASSWGLAGGRGTDTQY,TRBV7-9,TRBJ2-3,NA
AWSGDTEAF,TRBV30,TRBJ1-1,few
ASSEGARDTQY,TRBV6-1,TRBJ2-3,NA
ASSLGTGARGSGNTIY,TRBV28,TRBJ1-3,NA
ASSGQALNYGYT,TRBV2,TRBJ1-2,once
ASSLAEGDTQY,TRBV7-9,TRBJ2-3,NA
ASSGRGRGSYEQY,TRBV5-4,TRBJ2-7,NA
ASSLAVYGYT,TRBV28,TRBJ1-2,NA
ASSIDPSGYNEQF,TRBV19,TRBJ2-1,NA
ASRRTFYGYT,TRBV5-8,TRBJ1-2,NA
ASSLRDRDYRPQH,TRBV28,TRBJ1-5,NA
ASSIPAAGEGPNTGELF,TRBV19,TRBJ2-2,NA
ASSLRVRVNTEAF,TRBV28,TRBJ1-1,NA
ASSLRGRSTDTQY,TRBV5-4,TRBJ2-3,NA
ASSLSGRLNNEQF,TRBV5-4,TRBJ2-1,NA